This TCR beta chain comes out of a study of Graves' ophthalmopathy and Graves' hyperthyroidism. Study-level information: The blood sample was drawn at first diagnosis and before any treatment.

From RNA, the CDR3 regions of TCR beta chains were amplified and sequenced. RT-PCR with HTBI primers came first, then second-round multiplex PCR. TCRdb independently ran MiXCR on the multiplex PCR reads; one entry per CDR3 protein. This sample has some 250,000 distinct CDR3 sequences; 45% occur once, and the top ten carry approximately 51%. Disease in donors with ophthalmopathy had moderate-to-severe activity, CAS ≥3, NOSPECS ≥4 and under 3 months' duration. PBMCs stemmed from roughly 9.7 ml of fresh peripheral blood. Per germline, CDR1 SGHVS and CDR2 FQNEAQ. The V end lost 1 base, the J end lost 7 bases, and 14 bases lay between the germline ends. The CDR3 is made up of 14 amino acids. In the case of this clonotype: What it recognizes is unknown.

Findings and caveats of the study: Between ophthalmopathy and stable hyperthyroidism, a 13-signature model drew a separation with around 86% sensitivity and about 80% specificity.

V gene TRBV7-8 combines with J gene TRBJ2-7, with D perhaps matching TRBD1 (6 bases). This sequence was found in an adult man with Graves' ophthalmopathy. Sequences were obtained from peripheral blood. The CDR3 DNA follows: TGTGCCAGCAGCTTAGTGGGACACTACAATGAGCAGTACTTC. This codes for CASSLVGHYNEQYF.